These T cell receptor beta chains were read from a single sample in a study of monozygotic twins with inflammatory bowel disease. Reprocessing the 5' RACE reads, TCRdb reports a single entry for every CDR3 protein and omits DNA. This sample contains around 100,000 distinct CDR3 sequences. Specimen: blood. The source of these receptors is a human donor with ulcerative colitis or Crohn's disease, or a healthy co-twin of an affected twin (not recorded which). CDR3s include the opening cysteine and the closing phenylalanine or tryptophan.

V: TRBV4-3
J: TRBJ2-3
CDR3: CASSQGETDTQYF

V: TRBV19
J: TRBJ2-2
CDR3: CASSSGLNTGELFF

V: TRBV29-1
J: TRBJ2-4
CDR3: CSVALKSGLAKNIQYF

V: TRBV29-1
J: TRBJ2-7
CDR3: CSVGRGSSGGERGYEQYF

V: TRBV15
J: TRBJ2-3
CDR3: CATSRDRVSADTQYF

V: TRBV9
J: TRBJ1-1
CDR3: CASSVGGGYMNTEAFF

V: TRBV7-9
J: TRBJ2-5
CDR3: CASSPWARQETQYF

V: TRBV7-2
J: TRBJ2-7
CDR3: CASSLGAISSYEQYF

V: TRBV7-2
J: TRBJ2-3
CDR3: CASSLALISTDTQYF

V: TRBV20-1
J: TRBJ1-5
CDR3: CSAVKTGIDIQPQHF

V: TRBV5-6
J: TRBJ2-5
CDR3: CASSWGRDKETQYF

V: TRBV5-4
J: TRBJ2-1
CDR3: CASSLPNGSLEQFF

V: TRBV7-2
J: TRBJ2-7
CDR3: CASSLTGGAYEQYF

V: TRBV6-1
J: TRBJ2-4
CDR3: CASSLRTPHLGNIQYF

V: TRBV12-3/TRBV12-4
J: TRBJ1-5
CDR3: CASSPERQGGNQPQHF

V: TRBV28
J: TRBJ1-2
CDR3: CASSSHPGPANYGYTF

V: TRBV19
J: TRBJ2-2
CDR3: CASTRRTGELFF

V: TRBV5-5
J: TRBJ2-3
CDR3: CASSLGLAGGDTQYF

V: TRBV5-5
J: TRBJ2-7
CDR3: CASSFRDRGLNLREQYF

V: TRBV5-4
J: TRBJ1-4
CDR3: CASSPGGDEKLFF

V: TRBV29-1
J: TRBJ2-7
CDR3: CSVEAGTGAYEQYF

V: TRBV20-1
J: TRBJ2-7
CDR3: CSATQQGLMQYF

V: TRBV6-1
J: TRBJ2-3
CDR3: CASSGPGQGVADTQYF

V: TRBV11-2
J: TRBJ2-1
CDR3: CASSPRDRVDEQFF

V: TRBV12-3/TRBV12-4
J: TRBJ1-2
CDR3: CASRPPGVAYGYTF

V: TRBV11-2
J: TRBJ1-5
CDR3: CASSGSAVGGYNQPQHF

V: TRBV11-2
J: TRBJ2-6
CDR3: CASSFQGNSGANVLTF

V: TRBV18
J: TRBJ2-7
CDR3: CASSPPLHEQYF

V: TRBV12-3/TRBV12-4
J: TRBJ2-5
CDR3: CASSFRTSAGFWTQYF

V: TRBV24-1
J: TRBJ2-1
CDR3: CATSVQGRGYNEQFF

V: TRBV5-5
J: TRBJ2-5
CDR3: CASSWGGQETQYF

V: TRBV12-3/TRBV12-4
J: TRBJ1-2
CDR3: CASSLAQGYGYTF

V: TRBV6-1
J: TRBJ2-3
CDR3: CASTENLAASDTQYF

V: TRBV20-1
J: TRBJ2-7
CDR3: CSAPPGRATYEQYF

V: TRBV20-1
J: TRBJ2-3
CDR3: CSARDSFLLGGVGSTDTQYF

V: TRBV6-8
J: TRBJ2-1
CDR3: CASRQRPSGTYNEQFF

V: TRBV24-1
J: TRBJ2-3
CDR3: CATSGQGFTDTQYF

V: TRBV6-4
J: TRBJ2-3
CDR3: CASSERDTDTQYF

V: TRBV6-2/TRBV6-3
J: TRBJ2-2
CDR3: CASRELNTGELFF

V: TRBV18
J: TRBJ2-2
CDR3: CASSPAWDGNTGELFF

V: TRBV11-1
J: TRBJ2-1
CDR3: CASSLARPGGDLSYNEQFF

V: TRBV21-1
J: TRBJ2-2
CDR3: CASSKTPAGQGLGVTGELFF

V: TRBV19
J: TRBJ2-7
CDR3: CASSSQPTFEQYF

V: TRBV10-3
J: TRBJ2-1
CDR3: CAISESEGNEQFF

V: TRBV5-1
J: TRBJ2-1
CDR3: CASSSDWDPLNEQFF

V: TRBV30
J: TRBJ2-1
CDR3: CAWSARGGRDNEQFF

V: TRBV7-2
J: TRBJ2-2
CDR3: CASRQTEAGELFF

V: TRBV5-1
J: TRBJ2-5
CDR3: CASSSTSGDQETQYF

V: TRBV2
J: TRBJ2-7
CDR3: CASTSRYEQYF

V: TRBV5-6
J: TRBJ2-5
CDR3: CASSLDPGRLETQYF

V: TRBV24-1
J: TRBJ2-1
CDR3: CATSHFTYNEQFF

V: TRBV7-2
J: TRBJ1-2
CDR3: CASALWDGIYGYTF

V: TRBV21-1
J: TRBJ1-6
CDR3: CASTKSPRETSYNSPLHF

V: TRBV7-3
J: TRBJ2-3
CDR3: CASRQIGTDTQYF

V: TRBV5-1
J: TRBJ2-5
CDR3: CASSLRIPETQYF

V: TRBV4-3
J: TRBJ1-5
CDR3: CASSQAVYQPQHF

V: TRBV11-2
J: TRBJ1-1
CDR3: CASSLVGRVRNTEAFF

V: TRBV29-1
J: TRBJ2-5
CDR3: CSVERSAGETQYF